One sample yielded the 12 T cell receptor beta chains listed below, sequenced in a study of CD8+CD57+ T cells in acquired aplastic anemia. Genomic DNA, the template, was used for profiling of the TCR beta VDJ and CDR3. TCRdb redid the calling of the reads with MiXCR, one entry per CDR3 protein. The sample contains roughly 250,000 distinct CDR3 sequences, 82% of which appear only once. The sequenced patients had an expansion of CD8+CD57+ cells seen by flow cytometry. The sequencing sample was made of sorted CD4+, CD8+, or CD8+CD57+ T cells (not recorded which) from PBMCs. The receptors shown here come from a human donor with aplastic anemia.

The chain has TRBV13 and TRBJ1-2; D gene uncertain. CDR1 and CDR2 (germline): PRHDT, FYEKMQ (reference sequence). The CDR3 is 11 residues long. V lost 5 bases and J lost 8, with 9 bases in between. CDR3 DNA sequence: TGTGCCAGCAGCAAGTCCCGCGGCTACACCTTC. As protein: CASSKSRGYTF.

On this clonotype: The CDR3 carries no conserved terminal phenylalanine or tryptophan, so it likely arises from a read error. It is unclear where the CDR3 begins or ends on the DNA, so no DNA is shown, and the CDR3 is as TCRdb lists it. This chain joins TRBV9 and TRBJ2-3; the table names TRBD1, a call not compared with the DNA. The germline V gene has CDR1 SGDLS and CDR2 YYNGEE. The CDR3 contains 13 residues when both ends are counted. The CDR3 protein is CASGADSASYKSL.

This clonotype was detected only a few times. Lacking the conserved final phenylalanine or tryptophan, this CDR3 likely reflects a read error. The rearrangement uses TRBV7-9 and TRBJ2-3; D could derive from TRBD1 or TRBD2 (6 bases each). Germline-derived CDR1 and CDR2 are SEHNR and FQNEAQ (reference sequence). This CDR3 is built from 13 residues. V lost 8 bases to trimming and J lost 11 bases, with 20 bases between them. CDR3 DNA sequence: TGTGCCAGCGGGGACGGGGGCACCGGTGGGCAGTATGTT. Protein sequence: CASGDGGTGGQYV.

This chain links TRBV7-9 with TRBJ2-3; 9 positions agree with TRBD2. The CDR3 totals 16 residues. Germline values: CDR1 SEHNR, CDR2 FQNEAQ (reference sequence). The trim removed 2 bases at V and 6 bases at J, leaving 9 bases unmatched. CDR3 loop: CASSLQGSGGRDTQYF. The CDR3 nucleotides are TGTGCCAGCAGCTTACAAGGAAGCGGGGGGCGCGATACGCAGTATTTT.

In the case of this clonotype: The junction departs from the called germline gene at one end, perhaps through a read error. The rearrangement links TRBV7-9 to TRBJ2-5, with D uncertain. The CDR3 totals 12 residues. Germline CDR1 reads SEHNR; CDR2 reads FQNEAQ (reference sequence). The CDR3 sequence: CASHASSTTHYF. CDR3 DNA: TGTGCCAGCCACGCCTCTAGTACGACGCATTATTTC.

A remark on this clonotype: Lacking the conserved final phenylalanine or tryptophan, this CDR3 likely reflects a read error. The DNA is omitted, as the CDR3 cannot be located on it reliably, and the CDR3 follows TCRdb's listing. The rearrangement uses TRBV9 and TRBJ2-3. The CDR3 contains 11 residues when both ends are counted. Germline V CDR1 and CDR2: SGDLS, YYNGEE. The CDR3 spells CASSAGDTQCV.

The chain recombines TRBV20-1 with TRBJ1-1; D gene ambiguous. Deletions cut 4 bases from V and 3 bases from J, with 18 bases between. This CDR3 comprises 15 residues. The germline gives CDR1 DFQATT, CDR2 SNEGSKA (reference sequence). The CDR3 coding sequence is TGCAGTGCTACCCTCGGGGATAGCACCTACACTGAAGCTTTCTTT. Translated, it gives CSATLGDSTYTEAFF.

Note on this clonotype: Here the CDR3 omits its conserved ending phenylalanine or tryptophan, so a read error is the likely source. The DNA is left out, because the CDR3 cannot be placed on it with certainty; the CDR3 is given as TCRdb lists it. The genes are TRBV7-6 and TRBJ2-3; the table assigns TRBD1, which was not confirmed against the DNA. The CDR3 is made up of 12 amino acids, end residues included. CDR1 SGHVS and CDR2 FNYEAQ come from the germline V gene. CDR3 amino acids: CASSVGGGNGQD.

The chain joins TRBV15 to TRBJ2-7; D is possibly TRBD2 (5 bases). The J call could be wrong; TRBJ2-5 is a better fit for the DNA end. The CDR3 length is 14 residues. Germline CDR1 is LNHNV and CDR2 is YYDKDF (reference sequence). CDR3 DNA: TGTGCCACCAGCAGAGGCAGAGAGGGAGAGACCCAGTACTTC. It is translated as CATSRGREGETQYF.

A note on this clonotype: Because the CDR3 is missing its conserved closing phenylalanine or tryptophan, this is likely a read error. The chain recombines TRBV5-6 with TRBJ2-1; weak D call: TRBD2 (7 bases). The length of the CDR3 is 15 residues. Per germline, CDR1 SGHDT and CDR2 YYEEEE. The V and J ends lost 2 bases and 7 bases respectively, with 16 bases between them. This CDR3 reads CASSLEREGGNEQFS. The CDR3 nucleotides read TGTGCCAGCAGCTTAGAGAGAGAGGGGGGGAATGAGCAGTTCTCC.

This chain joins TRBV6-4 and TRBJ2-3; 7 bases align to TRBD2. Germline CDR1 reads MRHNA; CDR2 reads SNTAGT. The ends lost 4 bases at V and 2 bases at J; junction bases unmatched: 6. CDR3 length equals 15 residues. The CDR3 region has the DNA TGTGCCAGCAGTGTCTCAGCGGGAAACACAGATACGCAGTATTTT. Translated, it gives CASSVSAGNTDTQYF.

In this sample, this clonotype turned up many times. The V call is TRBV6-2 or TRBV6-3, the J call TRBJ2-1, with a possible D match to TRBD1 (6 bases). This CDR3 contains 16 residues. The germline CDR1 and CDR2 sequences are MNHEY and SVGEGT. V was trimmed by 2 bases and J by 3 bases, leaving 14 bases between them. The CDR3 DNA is TGTGCCAGCAGTTACCAACAGGGTGTCGTCTACAATGAGCAGTTCTTC. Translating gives CASSYQQGVVYNEQFF.